The 21 T cell receptor beta chains below come from one sample, sequenced in a study of cytomegalovirus exposure and HLA in healthy donors. Use of 60 Vbeta and 13 Jbeta primers characterized the PCR. This table comes from immunoSEQ multiplex PCR, and its TCRdb copy is limited to in-frame clones, with some not included. The table records under 150,000 clones, 70% to 80% of them present only once. Sequences were obtained from PBMCs. All receptors come from a female donor in good health and CMV-seropositive.

The chain employs TRBV28 and TRBJ2-2; D possibly corresponds to TRBD2 (7 bases). Trimming removed 10 bases at V and 0 bases at J, with 15 bases between. The germline CDR1 and CDR2 sequences are MDHEN and SYDVKM. The CDR3 is 15 residues long. CDR3 DNA: TGTGCCACGAGGGGAGGGGGTGCGAACACCGGGGAGCTGTTTTTT. Protein: CATRGGGANTGELFF.

The gene calls are TRBV30 and TRBJ1-1; unclear D gene. The CDR3 is 15 amino acids. Germline V gives CDR1 GTSNPN, CDR2 SVGIG (reference sequence). V was shortened by 1 base and J by 6 bases, with 18 bases between the two germline ends. This CDR3 is CAWSGRAVLYPEAFF. The DNA for the CDR3 is TGTGCCTGGAGTGGGCGGGCAGTTTTATACCCTGAAGCTTTCTTT.

The chain couples TRBV7-9 to TRBJ2-7; the match to TRBD2 covers 9 bases. Germline V CDR1 and CDR2: SEHNR, FQNEAQ (reference sequence). With 3 bases clipped from V and 3 bases from J, the junction kept 6 bases outside the gene matches. The CDR3 has 15 amino acids. In DNA, the CDR3 is TGTGCCAGCAGCTTGTTGGCGGGAGGGAACTACGAGCAGTACTTC. Translation gives CASSLLAGGNYEQYF. The full variable domain, with the rest looked up from reference TRBV7-9 and TRBJ2-7, is DTGVSQNPRHKITKRGQNVTFRCDPISEHNRLYWYRQTLGQGPEFLTYFQNEAQLEKSRLLSDRFSAERPKGSFSTLEIQRTEQGDSAMYLCASSLLAGGNYEQYFGPGTRLTVT.

The CDR3 bases are TGCGCCAGCAGCCCAAGACGGGGGGACGGGCAAAACATTCAGTACTTC. As protein: CASSPRRGDGQNIQYF. The V call is TRBV5-1, the J call TRBJ2-4, with 7 nucleotides matching TRBD2. The CDR3 has 16 amino acids. From germline, CDR1 is SGHRS and CDR2 YFSETQ. Trimming took 4 bases from V and 5 from J; bases not matched to a gene: 12.

CDR3 nucleotide sequence: TGCGCCAGCGGGGGGACAGGGCGCAATGGCTACACCTTC. Translated: CASGGTGRNGYTF. This chain connects TRBV5-1 to TRBJ1-2, with 9 bases aligning to TRBD1. Germline loops: CDR1 SGHRS, CDR2 YFSETQ. The trim removed 7 bases at V and 6 bases at J, leaving 7 bases unmatched. CDR3 size: 13 residues.

This clone was counted between two and nine times. The genes are TRBV4-1 and TRBJ1-1, with 7 bases lining up with TRBD1. Germline trimming cut 10 bases from V and 2 bases from J; bases unmatched to any gene: 7. Germline values: CDR1 MGHRA, CDR2 YSYEKL. There are 13 residues in the CDR3. The CDR3 DNA is TGCGCCACTCGACAGGGATTAAACACTGAAGCTTTCTTT. Residues: CATRQGLNTEAFF.

The chain recombines TRBV25-1 with TRBJ2-7, with D tentatively TRBD2 (6 bases). This CDR3 is built from 11 residues. V lost 2 bases to trimming and J lost 10 bases, with 9 bases between them. Germline V gene lookup returns CDR1 MGHDK and CDR2 SYGVNS. The CDR3 spells CASSEGGAQYF. The CDR3 bases are TGTGCCAGCAGTGAAGGAGGGGCCCAGTACTTC.

The chain links TRBV11-2 to TRBJ1-1; TRBD1 matches 9 bases. This CDR3 spans 15 amino acids. The trim removed 4 bases at V and 5 bases at J, leaving 8 bases unmatched. The germline V gene has CDR1 SGHAT and CDR2 FQNNGV. Here the CDR3 reads CASSSAIGQGTEAFF. CDR3 DNA: TGTGCCAGCAGCTCAGCAATCGGACAGGGGACTGAAGCTTTCTTT.

The V and J genes are TRBV11-3 and TRBJ2-7; tentative D call: TRBD2 (7 bases). In germline, CDR1 is SGHNT, CDR2 YENEEA. The V end lost 5 bases, the J end lost 2 bases, and 16 bases lay between the germline ends. CDR3 length: 15 amino acids. The CDR3 is CASSPAGAGAYEQYF. CDR3 coding DNA: TGTGCCAGCAGCCCGGCGGGGGCCGGGGCCTACGAGCAGTACTTC.

The J gene is TRBJ2-2, the V gene TRBV19; 8 bases agree with TRBD1. Per the germline V gene, CDR1 is LNHDA and CDR2 is SQIVND (reference sequence). The CDR3 loop spans 15 amino acids. V was clipped by 3 bases and J by 3 bases; unmatched bases: 3. CDR3 DNA: TGTGCCAGTAGTATTCAGGGGGCGGACACCGGGGAGCTGTTTTTT. It codes for CASSIQGADTGELFF.

This chain joins TRBV27 and TRBJ1-1; D is possibly TRBD1 (6 bases). The CDR3 spans 13 residues. Trimming stripped 5 bases from V and 5 bases from J, with 12 bases between. Per germline, CDR1 MNHEY and CDR2 SMNVEV (reference sequence). This CDR3 reads CASSLTGYTEAFF. In DNA form, the CDR3 reads TGTGCCAGCAGTCTCACAGGGTATACTGAAGCTTTCTTT.

The V call is TRBV7-9, the J call TRBJ2-5; D remains ambiguous. The CDR3 is 14 residues long. Trimming left V 3 bases short and J 1 base short, with 9 bases between. CDR1 and CDR2 (germline): SEHNR, FQNEAQ (reference sequence). As DNA, the CDR3 is TGTGCCAGCAGCTTGGGCAGCCTCCAAGAGACCCAGTACTTC. Amino acids: CASSLGSLQETQYF.

The chain recombines TRBV28 with TRBJ2-7, with 10 positions matching TRBD1. This CDR3 has 15 amino acids. V gave up 2 bases and J gave up 6 bases; unmatched junction bases: 7. Germline CDR1 is MDHEN and CDR2 is SYDVKM. The DNA of the CDR3 is TGTGCCAGCAGTTTACTTACGGGACAGGGGTCCGAGCAGTACTTC. It codes for CASSLLTGQGSEQYF.

The gene calls are TRBV6-5 and TRBJ1-4, with D maybe TRBD1 (6 bases). Germline V gives CDR1 MNHEY, CDR2 SVGAGI. Trimming shortened V by 4 bases and J by 4 bases, and 10 bases separated the two germline ends. The CDR3 spans 14 residues. As DNA, the CDR3 is TGTGCCAGCAGTTCCAGGGGAAGTAATGAAAAACTGTTTTTT. Amino acids: CASSSRGSNEKLFF.

The chain has TRBV19 and TRBJ1-2, with D possibly being TRBD1 (6 bases). The germline CDR1 and CDR2 sequences are LNHDA and SQIVND (reference sequence). The CDR3 runs 14 residues. V was clipped by 7 bases and J by 0 bases, with 12 bases between them. DNA of the CDR3: TGTGCCAGTACTCAGGGGCAGGCTAACTATGGCTACACCTTC. It is translated as CASTQGQANYGYTF.

The V and J genes are TRBV2 and TRBJ1-1; TRBD1 agrees at 8 bases. The CDR3 length is 15 residues. The J segment lost 5 bases and the V segment lost 4 bases, leaving 9 bases of the junction unmatched. CDR1 and CDR2 (germline): SNHLY, FYNNEI. CDR3 nucleotides: TGTGCCAGCAGTGTATCGGGGACAGGACTGACTGAAGCTTTCTTT. It translates to CASSVSGTGLTEAFF.

In its sample, this clone was seen a few times. The V and J genes are TRBV7-9 and TRBJ1-4, with 8 bases lining up with TRBD1. The length of the CDR3 is 15 residues. The ends lost 4 bases at V and 10 bases at J; junction bases unmatched: 11. The germline CDR1 and CDR2 sequences are SEHNR and FQNEAQ (reference sequence). The CDR3 region has the DNA TGTGCCAGCAGCTCAGACGGACAGGGCGGGGGAAAACTGTTTTTT. Translation: CASSSDGQGGGKLFF.

This clone showed up just a few times. The DNA for the CDR3 is TGTGCCAGCAGCATTCAGGGACACGAGACCCAGTACTTC. This translates into CASSIQGHETQYF. This chain links TRBV7-3 with TRBJ2-5; tentatively, D is TRBD1 (6 bases). This CDR3 has 13 amino acids. The V and J ends lost 5 bases and 5 bases respectively, with 12 bases between them. CDR1 and CDR2 from the germline V gene are SGHTA and FQGTGA. The entire variable domain, with the rest obtained from reference TRBV7-3 and TRBJ2-5, is as follows: GAGVSQTPSNKVTEKGKYVELRCDPISGHTALYWYRQSLGQGPEFLIYFQGTGAADDSGLPNDRFFAVRPEGSVSTLKIQRTERGDSAVYLCASSIQGHETQYFGPGTRLLVL.

A single count supports this clone. The J gene is TRBJ2-3, the V gene TRBV11-2; the D gene is possibly TRBD1 (5 bases). This CDR3 comprises 14 residues. Between the trimmed V and J ends, which lost 0 bases and 3 bases, there was a span of 7 bases. From germline, CDR1 is SGHAT and CDR2 FQNNGV. The CDR3 DNA reads TGTGCCAGCAGCTTAGACAGGGTTACAGATACGCAGTATTTT. Protein: CASSLDRVTDTQYF. Full variable domain (rest looked up from reference TRBV11-2 and TRBJ2-3): EAGVAQSPRYKIIEKRQSVAFWCNPISGHATLYWYQQILGQGPKLLIQFQNNGVVDDSQLPKDRFSAERLKGVDSTLKIQPAKLEDSAVYLCASSLDRVTDTQYFGPGTRLTVL.

The sample holds one count of this clone. The rearrangement joins TRBV6-4 to TRBJ2-2; weak D call: TRBD2 (5 bases). CDR1 and CDR2 from the germline V gene are MRHNA and SNTAGT. This CDR3 has 16 amino acids. Trimming pared 10 bases from V and 0 bases from J, leaving 18 bases between. The CDR3, as DNA: TGTGCCACGGGAAAGGACGAGACCGCGAACACCGGGGAGCTGTTTTTT. It translates to CATGKDETANTGELFF.

The chain uses TRBV19 and TRBJ2-1, with 7 bases identical to TRBD1. Germline values: CDR1 LNHDA, CDR2 SQIVND (reference sequence). The V gene end was trimmed by 9 bases and the J gene end by 4 bases; junction bases not matched to a gene: 6. This CDR3 region has 13 residues. The CDR3 DNA follows: TGTGCCAGCCAGGGACAGCAGTACAATGAGCAGTTCTTC. This encodes CASQGQQYNEQFF.